This T cell receptor (beta chain) is drawn from a study of tumor T cells in aggressive B-cell lymphoma (dated by TCRdb to 2016 to 2017). Libraries were made using the immunoSEQ multiplex PCR assay. TCRdb's version of the immuneACCESS table is confined to in-frame rearrangements and falls short of the full clone set. An unresolved V gene accounts for under half of the shortfall where checked; the remainder is of unknown origin. This sample has about 5,100 clones in its table, and around 94% of those were observed once. The ten largest account for 3% to 4% of the sample. V loses 0 bases, J loses 4 bases, and the germline ends lie 13 bases apart. Sequences MRHNA (CDR1) and SNTAGT (CDR2) are obtained from the germline V gene. The CDR3, from cysteine to phenylalanine, totals 16 residues. Of the read, only the CDR3 DNA is kept; its 48 bases are in frame from base 1. Points on this clone: Its target antigen remains unknown. Base qualities were left out, and no much larger clone turns up one base away.

The sample was tumor tissue. The sequence is built from TRBV6-4 and TRBJ2-1; TRBD1 could be the D gene, as 5 bases match. The receptor was isolated from an adult with diffuse large B cell lymphoma. The CDR3 has the sequence CASSDSVGAGYNEQFF. The sequenced DNA is TGTGCCAGCAGTGACTCAGTAGGGGCTGGGTACAATGAGCAGTTCTTC.